This TCR beta chain is drawn from a study of cytomegalovirus exposure and HLA in healthy donors (dated by TCRdb to about 2017). At the level of the whole study: The roughly 670 repertoires of the first cohort and the 120 validation repertoires were produced on the same platform, according to a later analysis. The aim of the study was to test whether cataloging public T cell receptors could identify signatures of past pathogen exposure. A separate validation cohort of 100 to 150 different subjects was used in addition to the roughly 720-subject first cohort. To predict cytomegalovirus infection status, the study combined high-throughput TCR immunosequencing, statistical association of individual TCRs with disease status, and machine learning. Overall study results and their limits: The study gave a list of about 170 TCR beta chains associated with cytomegalovirus. All 130 or so repertoires were used to score co-occurrence in the validation cohort in a later analysis, because that analysis had no HLA typing for the cohort. Cytomegalovirus status was reported to be diagnosed by the classifier with high specificity and sensitivity in both the original and validation cohorts. Most TCR sequences were observed very rarely across donors, whereas some public TCRs were present in many individuals. A later analysis found that TCRs clustered in the first cohort also tended to co-occur in the 95 to 150 validation repertoires, with 94% of cluster scores above 0. A few of the identified cytomegalovirus-associated TCR beta chains were confirmed in vitro to be specific for cytomegalovirus antigens. According to the authors, the approach could potentially be generalized to other disease states and immunological phenotypes.

The donors were included in the validation cohort of roughly 120 subjects, a group kept apart from the roughly 610-subject first cohort. The receptor library was made with the immunoSEQ multiplex PCR assay. The source study handled its data this way. To diagnose cytomegalovirus status from the catalog of TCR beta chain sequences, a statistical classification framework was built. What TCRdb holds here is the immuneACCESS table cut down to in-frame rearrangements. Part of the clones is not present; checked against another copy, under half of the missing clones reflect an unresolved V gene, and the others are unexplained. The V and J calls and clone size are taken from that table; D and trimming were inferred from the DNA. The sample table shows approximately 99,000 clones, and around 85% are seen once. 3% to 3.5% of the sample goes to the ten largest clones. A remark on this clone: Its antigen remains undetermined. No base-level quality is on record; no much larger clone is a single base apart.

Sequenced: PBMCs. The TCR sequence derives from a woman aged 18-29 years in good health and CMV-seronegative.

The bases read TGTGCCAGAAGCTTGGGGCGGTTAAAGGGGCTCAACACTGAAGCTTTCTTT. This sequence encodes CARSLGRLKGLNTEAFF. Recombination linked TRBV5-3 to TRBJ1-1; the D gene is perhaps TRBD1, on 5 matching bases. TRBV5-3 is an open reading frame whose function is uncertain. The trim is 0 bases for V and 2 bases for J, with a gap of 17 bases between the germline ends. The CDR3 holds 17 amino acids from the cysteine to the phenylalanine. Only the CDR3 DNA stays, 51 bases, in frame from base 1.